The source of this T cell receptor (beta chain) is a study of blood T cell repertoires in COVID-19. At the level of the study: PBMCs, B-cell-depleted T cells, or T cells were the source of the cDNA or gDNA that made up the material.

TCRdb keeps only in-frame clones here, not all; method: immunoSEQ multiplex PCR. The data hold a few hundred thousand clones, with 87% observed a single time. After removal of 3 bases from V and 5 bases from J, the junction contained 6 bases not matched to a gene. Per the germline V gene, CDR1 is GTSNPN and CDR2 is SVGIG (reference sequence). The CDR3 loop spans 13 amino acids. Material for sequencing was peripheral blood. The V and J genes are TRBV30 and TRBJ2-7; 8 bases fit TRBD1. This TCR came from a man aged 40-55 years with active or convalescent COVID-19. The CDR3 DNA is TGTGCCTGGAGCCTCCAGACAGGGGACGAGCAGTACTTC. Residues: CAWSLQTGDEQYF.